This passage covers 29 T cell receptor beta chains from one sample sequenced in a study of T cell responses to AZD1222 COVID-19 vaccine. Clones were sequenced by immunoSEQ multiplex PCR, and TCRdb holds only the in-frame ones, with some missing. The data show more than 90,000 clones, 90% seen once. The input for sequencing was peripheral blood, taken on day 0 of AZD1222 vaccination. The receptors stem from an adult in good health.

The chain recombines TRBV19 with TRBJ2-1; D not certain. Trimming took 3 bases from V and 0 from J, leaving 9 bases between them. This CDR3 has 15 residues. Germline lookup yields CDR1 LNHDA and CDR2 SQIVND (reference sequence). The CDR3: CASSILAISYNEQFF. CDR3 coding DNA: TGTGCCAGTAGTATTCTGGCGATCTCCTACAATGAGCAGTTCTTC.

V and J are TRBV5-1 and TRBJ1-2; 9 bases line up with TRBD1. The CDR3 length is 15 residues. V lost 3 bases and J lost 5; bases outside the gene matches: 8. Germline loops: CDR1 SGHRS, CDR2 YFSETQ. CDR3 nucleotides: TGCGCCAGCAGCTCCCGGGACAGGGATGCATATGGCTACACCTTC. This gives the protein CASSSRDRDAYGYTF.

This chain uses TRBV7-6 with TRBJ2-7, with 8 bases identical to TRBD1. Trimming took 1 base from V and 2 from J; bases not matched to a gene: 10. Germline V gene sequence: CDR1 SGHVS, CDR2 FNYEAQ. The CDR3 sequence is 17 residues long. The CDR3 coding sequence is TGTGCCAGCAGCTTAGACCGCTGGACAGGGAAGACCTACGAGCAGTACTTC. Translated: CASSLDRWTGKTYEQYF.

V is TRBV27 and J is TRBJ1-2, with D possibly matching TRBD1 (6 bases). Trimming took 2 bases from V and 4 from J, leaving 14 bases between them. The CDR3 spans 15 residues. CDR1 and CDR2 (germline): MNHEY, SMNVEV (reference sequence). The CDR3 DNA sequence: TGTGCCAGCAGTTTAAACGGACAGCTAAGCTATGGCTACACCTTC. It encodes CASSLNGQLSYGYTF.

The CDR3: CASRLQGDTGELFF. CDR3 nucleotide sequence: TGTGCCAGCAGGCTACAGGGGGACACCGGGGAGCTGTTTTTT. This chain uses TRBV19 with TRBJ2-2; 8 positions match TRBD1. Germline CDR1 LNHDA, CDR2 SQIVND (reference sequence). This CDR3 comprises 14 residues. V shed 9 bases, J shed 3 bases, and the junction held 6 bases outside the gene matches.

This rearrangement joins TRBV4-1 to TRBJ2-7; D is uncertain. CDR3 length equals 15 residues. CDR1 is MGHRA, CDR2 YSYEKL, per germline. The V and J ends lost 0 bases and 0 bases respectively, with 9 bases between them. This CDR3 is CASSQDHLISYEQYF. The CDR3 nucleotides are TGCGCCAGCAGCCAAGATCACCTGATCTCCTACGAGCAGTACTTC.

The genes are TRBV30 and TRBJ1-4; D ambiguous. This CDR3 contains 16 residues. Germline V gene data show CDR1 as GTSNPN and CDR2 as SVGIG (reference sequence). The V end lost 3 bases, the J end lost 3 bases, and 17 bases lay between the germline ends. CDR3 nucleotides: TGTGCCTGGAGCCCGCTTTTTGGGAGGCCTAATGAAAAACTGTTTTTT. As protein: CAWSPLFGRPNEKLFF.

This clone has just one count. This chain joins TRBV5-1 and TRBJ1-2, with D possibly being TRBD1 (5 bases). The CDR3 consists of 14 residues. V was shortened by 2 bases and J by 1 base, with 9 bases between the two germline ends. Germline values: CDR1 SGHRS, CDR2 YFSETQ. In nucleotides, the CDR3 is TGCGCCAGCAGCTTCGGGACCGATAACTATGGCTACACCTTC. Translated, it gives CASSFGTDNYGYTF.

CDR3 loop: CASSLYQGGGYHSNQPQHF. The CDR3 DNA reads TGTGCCAGCAGTTTATACCAGGGAGGAGGATACCATAGCAATCAGCCCCAGCATTTT. The gene calls are TRBV28 and TRBJ1-5, with a possible D match to TRBD1 (5 bases). The CDR3 is 19 residues long. V was clipped by 1 base and J by 0 bases, with 19 bases between them. Germline V gene lookup returns CDR1 MDHEN and CDR2 SYDVKM.

CDR3 bases: TGTGCCAGCTCACCAGGGGTTTATAGCAATCAGCCCCAGCATTTT. It translates to CASSPGVYSNQPQHF. J is TRBJ1-5 and V is TRBV18; D remains ambiguous. Per the germline V gene, CDR1 is KGHSH and CDR2 is LQKENI. Trimming stripped 2 bases from V and 0 bases from J, with 8 bases between. The CDR3 has 15 residues.

The CDR3 region is CASSADRGDTQYF. Written as DNA, the CDR3 is TGTGCCAGTAGCGCGGACAGGGGAGATACGCAGTATTTT. The chain carries TRBV19 and TRBJ2-3, with 9 bases identical to TRBD1. Trimming cost V 6 bases and J 5 bases; bases outside gene matches: 3. Per the germline V gene, CDR1 is LNHDA and CDR2 is SQIVND (reference sequence). The CDR3 is 13 amino acids.

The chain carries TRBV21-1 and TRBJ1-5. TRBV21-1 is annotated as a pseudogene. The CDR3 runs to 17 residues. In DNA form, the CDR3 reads TGTGCCAGCAGCAAGGGGCGGCCGGGGGGGCACTGTCAGCCCCAGCATTTT. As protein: CASSKGRPGGHCQPQHF.

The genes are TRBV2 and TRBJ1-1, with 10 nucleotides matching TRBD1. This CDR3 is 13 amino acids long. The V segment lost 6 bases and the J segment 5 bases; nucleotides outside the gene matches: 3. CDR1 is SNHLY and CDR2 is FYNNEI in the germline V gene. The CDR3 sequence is CASRDRGITEAFF. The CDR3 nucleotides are TGTGCCAGCAGGGACAGGGGGATTACTGAAGCTTTCTTT.

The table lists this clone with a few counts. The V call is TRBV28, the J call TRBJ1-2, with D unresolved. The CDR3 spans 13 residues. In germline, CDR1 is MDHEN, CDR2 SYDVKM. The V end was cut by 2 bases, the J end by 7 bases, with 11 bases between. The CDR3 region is CASSLGTAGGYTF. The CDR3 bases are TGTGCCAGCAGTTTAGGTACCGCCGGTGGCTACACCTTC.

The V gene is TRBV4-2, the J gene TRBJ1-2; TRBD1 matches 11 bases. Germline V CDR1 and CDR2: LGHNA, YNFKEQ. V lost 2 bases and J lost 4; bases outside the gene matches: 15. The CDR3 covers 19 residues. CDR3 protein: CASSQFPGTGGGVVYGYTF. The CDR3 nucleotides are TGTGCCAGCAGCCAATTTCCCGGGACAGGGGGAGGGGTGGTCTATGGCTACACCTTC.

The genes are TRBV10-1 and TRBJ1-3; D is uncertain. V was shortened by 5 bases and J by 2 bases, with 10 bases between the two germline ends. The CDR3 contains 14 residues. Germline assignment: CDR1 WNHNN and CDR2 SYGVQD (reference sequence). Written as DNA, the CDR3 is TGCGCCAGCAGTCCCGTGAGGACTGGAAACACCATATATTTT. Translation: CASSPVRTGNTIYF.

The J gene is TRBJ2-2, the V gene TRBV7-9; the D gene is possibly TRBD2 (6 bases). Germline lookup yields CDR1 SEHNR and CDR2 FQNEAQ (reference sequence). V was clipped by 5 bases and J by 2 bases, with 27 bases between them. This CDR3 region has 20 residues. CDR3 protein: CASSIPNRPALGGNTGELFF. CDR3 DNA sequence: TGTGCCAGCAGCATCCCCAACCGACCGGCCCTCGGGGGAAACACCGGGGAGCTGTTTTTT.

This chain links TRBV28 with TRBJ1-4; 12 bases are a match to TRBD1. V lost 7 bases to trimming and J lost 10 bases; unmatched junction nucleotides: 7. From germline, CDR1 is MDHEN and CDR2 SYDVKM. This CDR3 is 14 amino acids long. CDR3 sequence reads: CASNYGTGGRKLFF. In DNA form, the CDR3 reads TGTGCCAGCAATTATGGGACAGGGGGCCGAAAACTGTTTTTT.

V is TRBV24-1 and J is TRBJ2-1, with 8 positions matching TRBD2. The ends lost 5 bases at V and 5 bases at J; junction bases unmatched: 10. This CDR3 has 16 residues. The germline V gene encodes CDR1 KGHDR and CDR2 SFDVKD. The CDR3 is CATSAAAGEKNNEQFF. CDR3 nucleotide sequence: TGTGCCACCAGTGCCGCAGCGGGGGAGAAGAACAATGAGCAGTTCTTC.

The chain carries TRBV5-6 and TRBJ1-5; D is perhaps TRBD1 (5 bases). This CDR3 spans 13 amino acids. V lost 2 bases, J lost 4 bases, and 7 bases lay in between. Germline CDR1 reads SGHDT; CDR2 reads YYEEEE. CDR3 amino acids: CASSFGGNQPQHF. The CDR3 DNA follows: TGTGCCAGCAGCTTCGGGGGTAATCAGCCCCAGCATTTT.

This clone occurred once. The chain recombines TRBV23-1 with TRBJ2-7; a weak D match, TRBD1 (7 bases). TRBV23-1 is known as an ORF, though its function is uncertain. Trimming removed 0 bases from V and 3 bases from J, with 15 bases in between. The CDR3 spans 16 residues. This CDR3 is CASSQSKEGAVYEQYF. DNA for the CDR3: TGCGCCAGCAGTCAATCCAAGGAGGGGGCGGTCTACGAGCAGTACTTC.

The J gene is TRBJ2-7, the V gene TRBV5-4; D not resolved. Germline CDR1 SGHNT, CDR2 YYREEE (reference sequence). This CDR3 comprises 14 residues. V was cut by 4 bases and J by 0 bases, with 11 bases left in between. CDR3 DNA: TGTGCCAGCAGCCTTTCCGTCAGCTCCTACGAGCAGTACTTC. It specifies CASSLSVSSYEQYF.

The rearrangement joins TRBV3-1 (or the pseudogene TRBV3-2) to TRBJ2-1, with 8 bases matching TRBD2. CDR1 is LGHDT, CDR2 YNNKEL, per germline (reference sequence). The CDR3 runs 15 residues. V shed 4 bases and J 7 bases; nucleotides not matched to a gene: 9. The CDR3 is CASSPPRGGMNEQFF. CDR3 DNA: TGTGCCAGCAGCCCCCCCCGGGGGGGCATGAATGAGCAGTTCTTC.

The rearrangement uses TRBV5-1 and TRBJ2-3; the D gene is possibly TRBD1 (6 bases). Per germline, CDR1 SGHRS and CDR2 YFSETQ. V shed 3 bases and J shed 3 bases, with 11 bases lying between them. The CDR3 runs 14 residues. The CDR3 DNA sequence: TGCGCCAGCAGCTCCGGACAGCTTACAGATACGCAGTATTTT. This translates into CASSSGQLTDTQYF.

This CDR3 is CASSLGVPANTGELFF. In DNA form, the CDR3 reads TGTGCCAGCAGCCTGGGAGTCCCCGCGAACACCGGGGAGCTGTTTTTT. The V gene is TRBV3-1 (or the pseudogene TRBV3-2), the J gene TRBJ2-2; tentatively, D is TRBD2 (5 bases). V lost 4 bases and J 0 bases, leaving 12 bases between the germline ends. CDR3 length: 16 amino acids. The germline V gene encodes CDR1 LGHDT and CDR2 YNNKEL (reference sequence).

CDR3 amino acids: CASSTDRESPEQYF. Here the CDR3 DNA reads TGTGCCAGCAGTACCGACCGGGAAAGCCCCGAGCAGTACTTC. The chain has TRBV6-5 and TRBJ2-7; D possibly corresponds to TRBD2 (5 bases). This CDR3 contains 14 residues. CDR1 is MNHEY and CDR2 is SVGAGI in the germline V gene. Trimming took off 5 bases at V and 6 bases at J, with 17 bases between the two ends.

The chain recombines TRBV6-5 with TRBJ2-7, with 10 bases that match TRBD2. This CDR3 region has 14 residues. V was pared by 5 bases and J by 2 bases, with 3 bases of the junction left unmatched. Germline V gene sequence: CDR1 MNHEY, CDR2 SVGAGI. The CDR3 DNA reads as TGTGCCAGCAGTCTCCTAGCGGGGGCCTACGAGCAGTACTTC. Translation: CASSLLAGAYEQYF.

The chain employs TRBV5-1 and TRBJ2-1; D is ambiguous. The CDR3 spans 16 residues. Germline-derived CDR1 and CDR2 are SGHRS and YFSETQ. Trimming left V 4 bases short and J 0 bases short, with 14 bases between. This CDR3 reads CASSARYADSYNEQFF. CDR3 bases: TGCGCCAGCAGCGCTCGTTACGCGGACTCCTACAATGAGCAGTTCTTC.

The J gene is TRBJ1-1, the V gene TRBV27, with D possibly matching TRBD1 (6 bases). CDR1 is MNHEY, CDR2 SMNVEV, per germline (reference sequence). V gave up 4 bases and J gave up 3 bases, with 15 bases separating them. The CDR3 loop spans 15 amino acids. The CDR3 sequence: CASSSRPQGYTEAFF. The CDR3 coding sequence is TGTGCCAGCAGTTCACGCCCACAGGGTTACACTGAAGCTTTCTTT.